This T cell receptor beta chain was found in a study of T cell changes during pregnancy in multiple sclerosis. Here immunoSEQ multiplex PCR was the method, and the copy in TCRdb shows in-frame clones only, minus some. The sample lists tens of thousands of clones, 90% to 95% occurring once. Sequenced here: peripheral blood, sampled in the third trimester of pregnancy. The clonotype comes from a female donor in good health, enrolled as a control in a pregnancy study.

DNA for the CDR3: TGTGCCAGCAGCTCCACCGGGACAGGGCTCTATGGCTACACCTTC. This sequence encodes CASSSTGTGLYGYTF. The chain links TRBV7-6 to TRBJ1-2; TRBD1 matches at 9 bases. The CDR3 extends over 15 amino acids. Per the germline V gene, CDR1 is SGHVS and CDR2 is FNYEAQ. The J segment lost 4 bases and the V segment lost 4 bases, leaving 7 bases of the junction unmatched. The variable domain in full, completed from reference TRBV7-6 and TRBJ1-2, reads GAGVSQSPRYKVTKRGQDVALRCDPISGHVSLYWYRQALGQGPEFLTYFNYEAQQDKSGLPNDRFSAERPEGSISTLTIQRTEQRDSAMYRCASSSTGTGLYGYTFGSGTRLTVV.